This T cell receptor (beta chain) derives from a study of CD8+CD57+ T cells in acquired aplastic anemia (dated 2018 in TCRdb). The study in broad terms: On average, sorted CD4+ and CD8+ cells yielded around 3.4 ug of extracted DNA, with a range of roughly 0.17 to 27.4 ug. A CD8+CD57+ expansion meant a frequency higher than the mean frequency seen in healthy subjects. Points the paper makes about the study in general: Around 30 CD8+ CDR3 sequences were shared between patients and controls but appeared highly expressed in patients and within their immunodominant clones. CD8+ Simpson's diversity did not differ significantly between patients and healthy controls (P=0.060).

According to the germline V gene, CDR1 reads SGHRS and CDR2 reads YFSETQ. Trimming removed 4 bases from V and 7 bases from J; the gene matches leave 9 bases unexplained. The CDR3 spans 16 residues, from the cysteine through the phenylalanine. Solely the CDR3 DNA is kept, with 48 bases framed from the first base. Genomic DNA was used as template for profiling of TCR beta VDJ combinations and CDR3 sequences. An Illumina HiSeq 2000 was used for TCR repertoire sequencing. Concerning the study's data processing: Repertoires were assessed using TRBV/TRBJ rearrangement plots, CDR3 size and DJ length profiles, and Simpson's diversity index. The most abundant DNA sequence in the deep sequencing data was defined as the immunodominant clone. CDR3 amino acid sequences were screened for sharing across subjects and were compared with published repertoires and the VDJdb database. TCRdb ran its own pipeline on the public reads, namely fastp trimming at Q25 and MiXCR clone calling, and kept in-frame beta chains. Rows with one shared CDR3 protein collapse into an entry with the most common genes and DNA. TCRdb, not the original authors, processed these V and J calls. This sample gives 100,000 to 150,000 distinct CDR3 sequences in total; over 30% of them show up just once. The ten top clones hold roughly 3% of the sample.

Flow cytometry had shown CD8+CD57+ cell expansion in the patients selected for sequencing. All patients had severe acquired aplastic anemia diagnosed by International Study of Aplastic Anemia and Agranulocytosis and Camitta criteria. No therapy had been received by the patients at the time of blood sampling. In this study, sorted CD4+ and CD8+ T cells from the blood of healthy subjects and of severe aplastic anemia patients had their TCR repertoires deep-sequenced. In the USA, patient enrollment took place under clinicaltrials.gov protocols 00001620, 01623167, 00001397, 00071045, 00081523 and 00961064. Ficoll-Paque density gradient centrifugation was used to isolate peripheral blood mononuclear cells. CD4+ and CD8+ T cells were sorted by FACS or magnetic beads before DNA extraction. As to this clonotype: This receptor's antigen is unknown. Base qualities are not recorded, but no much larger clone differs from it by a single base.

The sequenced sample was sorted CD4+, CD8+, or CD8+CD57+ T cells (not recorded which) from PBMCs. This receptor was identified in a human donor with aplastic anemia. The V gene is TRBV5-1 and the J gene is TRBJ2-1; 12 bases in the middle match TRBD2. The sequence in DNA is TGCGCCAGCAGCCCTCCTCTAGCGGGGGGGTTTAATGAGCAGTTCTTC. Translated, this is CASSPPLAGGFNEQFF.